This paragraph covers one T cell receptor beta chain sequence. This clone was seen once. Its antigen remains undetermined. The record has no base qualities; no much larger clone is one base away. The Qiagen DNeasy kit was used to extract genomic DNA from unsorted PBMCs and from the negatively selected CD4+ and CD8+ fractions. TCR beta CDR3 regions were subjected to amplification by immunoSEQ multiplex PCR with primers that anneal to V and J segments. A synthetic immune receptor repertoire was used to minimize amplification bias, and any residual bias was removed computationally once sequencing was done. Concerning the study's data processing: Custom Python scripts were used to quantify repertoire diversity as the Shannon entropy index. The unsorted, CD4+ and CD8+ repertoires were each analyzed separately, with the exception of combined analyses, where CD4+ and CD8+ sequences were merged in silico. Clonal expansion was defined as at least a 2-fold frequency increase after treatment relative to C1D1, with a pseudocount of 0.5 for undetected baseline clones. Clones with 0 or 1 copy at C1D1 were classified as singleton clones, and clones with 2 or more copies were classified as non-singleton clones. Clones expanded in unsorted samples were assigned a CD4+, CD8+ or unknown annotation through matching of protein sequences in sorted samples from the same patient. Wilcoxon tests were applied to paired samples to test diversity changes from C1D1 to C4D1. What TCRdb holds here is the immuneACCESS table cut down to in-frame rearrangements. Part of the clones is not present; checked against another copy, under half of the missing clones reflect an unresolved V gene, and the others are unexplained. V, J and clone size derive from that table, while D and trimming were established from the DNA sequence. The sample table lists around 35,000 clones, less than 75% of them with a count of one. The ten largest account for almost 4% of the sample.

The germline V gene supplies CDR1 ENHRY and CDR2 SYGVKD. V is pared back by 6 bases and J by 5 bases, with 28 bases lying between the germline termini. Spanning cysteine to phenylalanine, the CDR3 consists of 18 amino acids. The DNA shown is the 54-base CDR3, in frame from base 1. The time point label on this specimen signifies: cycle 4 day 1 (C4D1), after less than 7 weeks of nivolumab. Relapse after autologous stem cell transplantation had occurred in all trial patients, and cohorts A, B and C were distinguished by prior brentuximab vedotin exposure. The trial cohort included more than 55 patients with relapsed/refractory classical Hodgkin lymphoma, and each patient had a best overall response of complete response, partial response or progressive disease. Trial patients were treated with single-agent nivolumab in the multi-cohort phase II CheckMate 205 trial. An independent review committee assessed best overall response by applying the 2007 International Working Group response criteria. Trial PBMCs were collected just before the start of nivolumab (C1D1) and during therapy at cycle 2 day 1 and cycle 4 day 1. Peripheral blood was collected in 8 mL Vacutainer Cell Preparation Tubes, from which PBMCs were isolated by centrifugation and then cryopreserved.

This sample is drawn from a study of PD-1 blockade in classical Hodgkin lymphoma (TCRdb year 2020). In the study overall: Nivolumab dosing was 3 mg/kg intravenously every 2 weeks, continuing until either disease progression or unacceptable toxicity. A peripheral blood immune signature of response to PD-1 blockade in classical Hodgkin lymphoma was defined using TCR beta sequencing and CyTOF.

General conclusions and limits of the study: Diversity was lower in patients who began nivolumab less than 1 year after ASCT, so these patients were left out of later analyses to avoid confounding by immune reconstitution. Trial patients with a complete response had baseline diversity similar to that of newly diagnosed patients, while partial responders and progressors had significantly lower diversity. The study was restricted to a single clinical trial cohort, and the causes of repertoire differences, possibly disease activity or prior therapy, were left undefined. By C4D1, a significant rise was seen in CD4+ TCR diversity but not in CD8+ TCR diversity (p=0.0027 vs p=0.16), and the rise was most apparent among complete responders (p=0.02). Baseline TCR diversity was reported as lower in newly diagnosed patients than in healthy donors, and lower still in relapsed/refractory patients.

The sequences come from peripheral blood mononuclear cells (PBMCs), collected before the fourth cycle of nivolumab. The sequence was collected from a human donor with classical Hodgkin lymphoma. The chain was built from TRBV10-3 and TRBJ1-1, and the D gene may be TRBD1, 6 bases matching. The nucleotide sequence is given as TGTGCCATCAGCGGACCATCCCCCGCAGGGGAGGTGAGGACTGAAGCTTTCTTT. The translation is CAISGPSPAGEVRTEAFF.